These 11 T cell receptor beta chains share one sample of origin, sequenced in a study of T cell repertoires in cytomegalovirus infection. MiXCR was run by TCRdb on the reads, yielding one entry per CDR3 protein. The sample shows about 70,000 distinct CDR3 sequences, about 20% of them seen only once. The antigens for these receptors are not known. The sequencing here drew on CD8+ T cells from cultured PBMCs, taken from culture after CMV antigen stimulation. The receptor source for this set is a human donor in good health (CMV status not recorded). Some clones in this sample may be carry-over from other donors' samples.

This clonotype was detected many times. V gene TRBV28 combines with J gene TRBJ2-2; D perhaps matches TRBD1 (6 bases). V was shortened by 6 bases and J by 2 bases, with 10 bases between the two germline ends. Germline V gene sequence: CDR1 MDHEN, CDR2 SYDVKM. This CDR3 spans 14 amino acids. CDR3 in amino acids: CASSWGQNTGELFF. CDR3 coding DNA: TGTGCCAGCAGCTGGGGGCAAAACACCGGGGAGCTGTTTTTT.

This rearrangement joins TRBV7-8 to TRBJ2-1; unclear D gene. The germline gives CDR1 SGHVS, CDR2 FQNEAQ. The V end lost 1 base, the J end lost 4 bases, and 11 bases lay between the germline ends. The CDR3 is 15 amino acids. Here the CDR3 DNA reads TGTGCCAGCAGCTTAGTTCATCCCGGATACAATGAGCAGTTCTTC. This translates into CASSLVHPGYNEQFF.

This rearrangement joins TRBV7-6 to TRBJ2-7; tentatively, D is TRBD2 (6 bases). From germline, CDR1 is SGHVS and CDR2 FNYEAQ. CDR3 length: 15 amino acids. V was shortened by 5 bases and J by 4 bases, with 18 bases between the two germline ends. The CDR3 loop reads CASSALSGTVYEQYF. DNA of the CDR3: TGTGCCAGCAGCGCCCTATCCGGGACTGTTTACGAGCAGTACTTC.

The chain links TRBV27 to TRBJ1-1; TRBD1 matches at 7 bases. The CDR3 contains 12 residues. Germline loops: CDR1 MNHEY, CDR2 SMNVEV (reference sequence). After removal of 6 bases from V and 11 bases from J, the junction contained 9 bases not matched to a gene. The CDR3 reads CASSPGGARAFF. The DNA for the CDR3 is TGTGCCAGCAGCCCAGGGGGGGCGCGGGCTTTCTTT.

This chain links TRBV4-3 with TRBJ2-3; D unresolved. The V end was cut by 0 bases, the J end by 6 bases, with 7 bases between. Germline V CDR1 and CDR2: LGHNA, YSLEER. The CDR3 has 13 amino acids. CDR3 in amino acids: CASSQEDRDTQYF. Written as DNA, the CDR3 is TGCGCCAGCAGCCAAGAGGATCGGGATACGCAGTATTTT.

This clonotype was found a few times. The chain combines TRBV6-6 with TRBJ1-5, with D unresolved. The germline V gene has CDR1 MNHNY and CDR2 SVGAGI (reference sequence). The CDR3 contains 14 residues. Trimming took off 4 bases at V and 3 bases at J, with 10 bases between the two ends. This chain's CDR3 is CASSCCPPNQPQHF. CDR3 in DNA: TGTGCCAGCAGTTGTTGCCCGCCCAATCAGCCCCAGCATTTT.

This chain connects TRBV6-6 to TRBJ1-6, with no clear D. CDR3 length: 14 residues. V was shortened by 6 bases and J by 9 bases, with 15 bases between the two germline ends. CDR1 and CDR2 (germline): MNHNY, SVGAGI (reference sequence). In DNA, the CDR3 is TGTGCCAGCAGGGACCTCGGAGACTTTTCACCCCTCCACTTT. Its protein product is CASRDLGDFSPLHF.

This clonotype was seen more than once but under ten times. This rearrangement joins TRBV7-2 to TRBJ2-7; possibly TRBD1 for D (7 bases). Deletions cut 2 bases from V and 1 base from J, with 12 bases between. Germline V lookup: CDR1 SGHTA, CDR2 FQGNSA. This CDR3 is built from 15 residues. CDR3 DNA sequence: TGTGCCAGCAGCTTAAGGCGGGACAGTTCCTACGAGCAGTACTTC. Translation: CASSLRRDSSYEQYF. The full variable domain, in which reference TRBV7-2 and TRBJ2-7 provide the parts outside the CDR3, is GAGVSQSPSNKVTEKGKDVELRCDPISGHTALYWYRQSLGQGLEFLIYFQGNSAPDKSGLPSDRFSAERTGGSVSTLTIQRTQQEDSAVYLCASSLRRDSSYEQYFGPGTRLTVT.

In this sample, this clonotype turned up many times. CDR3 region: CASSSNFNRGERSYEQYF. DNA for the CDR3: TGTGCCAGCAGTTCAAACTTCAACAGGGGCGAGCGCTCCTACGAGCAGTACTTC. The chain uses TRBV28 and TRBJ2-7, with 7 bases lining up with TRBD1. The CDR3 runs to 18 residues. Germline CDR1 is MDHEN and CDR2 is SYDVKM. Unmatched junction bases numbered 15, after V lost 4 bases and J lost 0 bases.

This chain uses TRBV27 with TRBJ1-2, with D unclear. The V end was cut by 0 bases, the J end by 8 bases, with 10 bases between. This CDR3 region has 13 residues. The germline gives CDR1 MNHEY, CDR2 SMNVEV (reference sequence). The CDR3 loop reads CASSLSHGGGYTF. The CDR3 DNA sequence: TGTGCCAGCAGTTTATCGCACGGCGGGGGCTACACCTTC.

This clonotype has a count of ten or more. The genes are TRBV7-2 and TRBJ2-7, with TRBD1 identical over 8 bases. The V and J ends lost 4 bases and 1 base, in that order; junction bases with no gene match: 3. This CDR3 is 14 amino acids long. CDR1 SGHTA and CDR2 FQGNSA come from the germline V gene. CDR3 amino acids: CASSSRTGSYEQYF. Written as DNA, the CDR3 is TGTGCCAGCAGCTCACGGACAGGGTCCTACGAGCAGTACTTC.